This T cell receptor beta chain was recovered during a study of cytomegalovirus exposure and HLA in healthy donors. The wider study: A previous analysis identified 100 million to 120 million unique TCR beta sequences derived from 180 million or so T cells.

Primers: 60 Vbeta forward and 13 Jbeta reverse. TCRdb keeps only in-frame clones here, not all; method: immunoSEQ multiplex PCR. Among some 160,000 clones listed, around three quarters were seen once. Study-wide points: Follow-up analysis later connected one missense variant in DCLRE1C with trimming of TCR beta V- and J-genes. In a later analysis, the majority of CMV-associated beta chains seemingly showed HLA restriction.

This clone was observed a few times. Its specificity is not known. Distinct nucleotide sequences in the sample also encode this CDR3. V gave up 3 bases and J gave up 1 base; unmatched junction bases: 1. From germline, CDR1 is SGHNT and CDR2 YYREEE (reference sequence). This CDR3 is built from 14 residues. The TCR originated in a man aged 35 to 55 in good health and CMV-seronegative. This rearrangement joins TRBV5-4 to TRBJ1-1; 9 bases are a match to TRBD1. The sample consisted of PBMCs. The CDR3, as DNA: TGTGCCAGCAGCTGGGGACAGGGGAACACTGAAGCTTTCTTT. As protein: CASSWGQGNTEAFF.